This record covers a single TCR beta chain. Its antigen is as yet unknown. V lost 3 bases and J lost 5, with 7 bases in between. Germline V gives CDR1 MGHDK, CDR2 SYGVNS. The CDR3 has 12 residues. This sample is part of a study of cytomegalovirus exposure and HLA in healthy donors. Study conclusions and caveats: What was likely a sequencing artifact was a cluster of highly shared sequence variants.

The PCR employed 60 Vbeta primers together with 13 Jbeta primers. Original analysis: Later work found around 80 million unique TCR beta chains, with 10 million to 14 million shared. The method was immunoSEQ multiplex PCR; TCRdb's version includes in-frame clones alone and lacks a portion of them. That table supplies the V and J calls and clone size; D and trimming were determined from the DNA. This table holds about 160,000 clones, 75% to 85% found once. The TCR comes from a girl aged 2 to 10 in good health and CMV-seropositive. The V gene is TRBV25-1, the J gene TRBJ2-5; D gene uncertain. Sequencing used PBMCs. The CDR3 loop is CASSDRAETQYF. Here the CDR3 DNA reads TGTGCCAGCAGTGACCGAGCCGAGACCCAGTACTTC.